One sample yielded the 28 T cell receptor beta chains listed below, sequenced in a study of blood T cell repertoires in COVID-19. Produced via immunoSEQ multiplex PCR; TCRdb's table is partial and in-frame only. The data contain roughly 80,000 clones, 65% to 85% of them singletons. The specimen was peripheral blood. These receptors all come from a man aged 50-60 years with acute or convalescent COVID-19.

The rearrangement uses TRBV6-2 or TRBV6-3 and TRBJ2-6; D gene ambiguous. The CDR3 spans 15 residues. The V gene's germline CDR1 is MNHEY and CDR2 SVGEGT. Trimming shortened V by 2 bases and J by 2 bases, and 7 bases separated the two germline ends. CDR3 loop: CASSYISAGANVLTF. DNA for the CDR3: TGTGCCAGCAGTTACATCTCAGCTGGGGCCAACGTCCTGACTTTC.

V is TRBV19 and J is TRBJ2-3; D ambiguous. CDR3 size: 15 residues. The germline V gene encodes CDR1 LNHDA and CDR2 SQIVND (reference sequence). Trimming removed 3 bases from V and 1 base from J, with 11 bases in between. In DNA form, the CDR3 reads TGTGCCAGTAGTATCGGCCAGGTGGGCACAGATACGCAGTATTTT. This translates into CASSIGQVGTDTQYF.

The chain combines TRBV11-2 with TRBJ2-7; a weak D match, TRBD2 (5 bases). The CDR3 has 14 amino acids. Germline CDR1 and CDR2: SGHAT and FQNNGV. With 5 bases removed from V and 7 bases from J, the gap between germline ends came to 18 bases. The CDR3 region is CASSPTSSPGEQYF. The CDR3 DNA reads TGTGCCAGCAGCCCAACCAGTAGTCCGGGAGAGCAGTACTTC.

The chain couples TRBV5-8 to TRBJ1-2; TRBD1 agrees at 10 bases. V trimming: 4 bases; J trimming: 3 bases; junction bases outside the gene matches: 9. From germline, CDR1 is SGHTS and CDR2 YDEGEE. The CDR3 consists of 16 residues. The CDR3 nucleotides read TGTGCCAGCAGCCCATATGGGACAGGGGCGGACTATGGCTACACCTTC. This gives the protein CASSPYGTGADYGYTF. Supplemented by reference TRBV5-8 and TRBJ1-2, the full variable domain reads EAGVTQSPTHLIKTRGQQATLRCSPISGHTSVYWYQQALGLGLQFLLWYDEGEERNRGNFPPRFSGRQFPNYSSELNVNALELEDSALYLCASSPYGTGADYGYTFGSGTRLTVV.

The V and J genes are TRBV14 and TRBJ1-1; the D gene is possibly TRBD1 (5 bases). The V end lost 5 bases, the J end lost 1 base, and 14 bases lay between the germline ends. The CDR3 is 15 residues long. From germline, CDR1 is SGHDN and CDR2 FVKESK. Here the CDR3 reads CASSVRLDKNTEAFF. Written as DNA, the CDR3 is TGTGCCAGCAGCGTAAGATTGGACAAGAACACTGAAGCTTTCTTT.

The chain couples TRBV19 to TRBJ1-6; 9 nucleotides align to TRBD1. The junction had 7 bases not matched to a gene; V was cut back by 6 bases and J by 1 base. The CDR3 covers 17 residues. The germline V gene has CDR1 LNHDA and CDR2 SQIVND (reference sequence). The CDR3 protein is CASRPQGAGSYNSPLHF. For the CDR3, the DNA is TGTGCCAGTAGACCACAGGGGGCTGGTTCCTATAATTCACCCCTCCACTTT. Full variable domain (rest looked up from reference TRBV19 and TRBJ1-6): DGGITQSPKYLFRKEGQNVTLSCEQNLNHDAMYWYRQDPGQGLRLIYYSQIVNDFQKGDIAEGYSVSREKKESFPLTVTSAQKNPTAFYLCASRPQGAGSYNSPLHFGNGTRLTVT.

The rearrangement uses TRBV19 and TRBJ1-2; no reliable D call. Trimming stripped 3 bases from V and 7 bases from J, with 12 bases between. Per germline, CDR1 LNHDA and CDR2 SQIVND (reference sequence). The CDR3 extends over 13 amino acids. CDR3 sequence (DNA): TGTGCCAGTAGTATTCCGGCGGTGTTTGGCTACACCTTC. It codes for CASSIPAVFGYTF.

The rearrangement uses TRBV18 and TRBJ2-6; 7 bases line up with TRBD1. Germline V CDR1 and CDR2: KGHSH, LQKENI. V trimming: 6 bases; J trimming: 0 bases; junction bases outside the gene matches: 14. CDR3 length: 19 amino acids. CDR3 DNA sequence: TGTGCCAGCTCGCCGATCAGGACAGGACCCTACTCTGGGGCCAACGTCCTGACTTTC. Protein: CASSPIRTGPYSGANVLTF.

The chain has TRBV19 and TRBJ2-3, with D tentatively TRBD1 (5 bases). V dropped 4 bases and J dropped 4 bases, with 18 bases sitting between them. Germline V gene lookup returns CDR1 LNHDA and CDR2 SQIVND (reference sequence). There are 16 residues in the CDR3. The CDR3 loop is CASSRQTAHRPDTQYF. The CDR3, as DNA: TGTGCCAGTAGTAGACAGACCGCTCATCGACCAGATACGCAGTATTTT.

The chain carries TRBV3-1 (or the pseudogene TRBV3-2) and TRBJ2-3, with D tentatively TRBD2 (7 bases). This CDR3 spans 15 amino acids. Germline V lookup: CDR1 LGHDT, CDR2 YNNKEL (reference sequence). Trimming removed 7 bases from V and 7 bases from J, with 21 bases in between. The CDR3 DNA reads TGTGCCAGCACCCCTTCGGCGGGGGCTAGGAATACGCAGTATTTT. Its protein is CASTPSAGARNTQYF.

This clone came up once. V and J are TRBV7-9 and TRBJ2-1; 12 nucleotides line up with TRBD2. Trimming removed 5 bases from V and 0 bases from J; junction bases left unmatched: 2. Germline CDR1 SEHNR, CDR2 FQNEAQ (reference sequence). CDR3 length: 16 amino acids. The CDR3 sequence is CASSASGRASYNEQFF. CDR3 in DNA: TGTGCCAGCAGCGCTAGCGGGAGGGCCTCCTACAATGAGCAGTTCTTC.

The V call is TRBV4-1, the J call TRBJ1-2; 10 nucleotides line up with TRBD1. Germline CDR1 MGHRA, CDR2 YSYEKL. The CDR3 has 15 residues. The junction had 3 bases not matched to a gene; V was cut back by 4 bases and J by 1 base. Written as DNA, the CDR3 is TGCGCCAGCAGCCCCGGGACAGGGGTTAACTATGGCTACACCTTC. This translates into CASSPGTGVNYGYTF.

The rearrangement joins TRBV21-1 to TRBJ2-2; the table's D call, TRBD1, has no DNA check behind it. TRBV21-1 is a listed pseudogene. The CDR3 sequence is 20 residues long. The CDR3 is CASSKTGTGCPTSNTGELFF. For the CDR3, the DNA is TGTGCCAGCAGCAAGACCGGGACAGGGTGTCCGACTTCGAACACCGGGGAGCTGTTTTTT.

This chain joins TRBV2 and TRBJ2-7; TRBD2 agrees at 9 bases. The J segment lost 4 bases and the V segment lost 7 bases, leaving 11 bases of the junction unmatched. The germline gives CDR1 SNHLY, CDR2 FYNNEI. The length of the CDR3 is 15 residues. CDR3 in DNA: TGTGCCAGCACCGCTATTAGCGGGAGTTTGTACGAGCAGTACTTC. It yields the protein CASTAISGSLYEQYF.

This sequence joins TRBV11-2 and TRBJ2-1, with D possibly matching TRBD2 (7 bases). The CDR3 sequence is 16 residues long. The germline V and J ends were trimmed by 5 bases and 2 bases, with 16 bases remaining between them. Per germline, CDR1 SGHAT and CDR2 FQNNGV. CDR3 in amino acids: CASSPSAGAAYNEQFF. The CDR3, as DNA: TGTGCCAGCAGCCCCTCGGCGGGGGCGGCCTACAATGAGCAGTTCTTC. The full variable domain, rest sourced from reference TRBV11-2 and TRBJ2-1, is EAGVAQSPRYKIIEKRQSVAFWCNPISGHATLYWYQQILGQGPKLLIQFQNNGVVDDSQLPKDRFSAERLKGVDSTLKIQPAKLEDSAVYLCASSPSAGAAYNEQFFGPGTRLTVL.

Only one count was recorded for this clone. The genes are TRBV2 and TRBJ1-2; D remains ambiguous. Germline V gene sequence: CDR1 SNHLY, CDR2 FYNNEI. This CDR3 is 15 amino acids long. The ends were cut back, 1 base at V and 4 bases at J, with 13 bases in the middle. This CDR3 is CASSEVEGYSYGYTF. CDR3 coding DNA: TGTGCCAGCAGTGAAGTGGAGGGCTATTCCTATGGCTACACCTTC. Looking up the rest from reference TRBV2 and TRBJ1-2 gives the full variable domain: EPEVTQTPSHQVTQMGQEVILRCVPISNHLYFYWYRQILGQKVEFLVSFYNNEISEKSEIFDDQFSVERPDGSNFTLKIRSTKLEDSAMYFCASSEVEGYSYGYTFGSGTRLTVV.

The V gene is TRBV9, the J gene TRBJ2-3, with 14 nucleotides matching TRBD2. The CDR3 extends over 18 amino acids. V gave up 1 base and J gave up 3 bases; unmatched junction bases: 7. Germline CDR1 and CDR2: SGDLS and YYNGEE. CDR3 DNA: TGTGCCAGCAGCGTAAGTTCCGGGACTAGCGGGAGTACAGATACGCAGTATTTT. This gives the protein CASSVSSGTSGSTDTQYF.

The rearrangement links TRBV5-1 to TRBJ2-7; TRBD1 aligns across 8 bases. Germline V gene lookup returns CDR1 SGHRS and CDR2 YFSETQ. V dropped 7 bases and J dropped 5; count of bases not matched to a gene: 14. The CDR3 extends over 15 amino acids. Written as DNA, the CDR3 is TGCGCCAGCCAGACCGGACAGGGAAGTTATGACGAGCAGTACTTC. The encoded protein is CASQTGQGSYDEQYF.

The V and J genes are TRBV9 and TRBJ1-1, with 9 bases that match TRBD1. Looked up from germline, CDR1 is SGDLS and CDR2 is YYNGEE. J gave up 4 bases and V 0 bases, and 4 bases lay outside the gene matches. CDR3 size: 15 residues. CDR3 nucleotide sequence: TGTGCCAGCAGCGTAGATGGGACAGGGTTCACTGAAGCTTTCTTT. Its protein product is CASSVDGTGFTEAFF.

The rearrangement uses TRBV29-1 and TRBJ2-7, with D tentatively TRBD2 (5 bases). Trimming took 7 bases from V and 3 from J, leaving 10 bases between them. The CDR3 is 11 amino acids. CDR1 SQVTM and CDR2 ANQGSEA come from the germline V gene. CDR3 DNA sequence: TGCAGCGGGTACGACTACTACGAGCAGTACTTC. It yields the protein CSGYDYYEQYF.

The chain joins TRBV3-1 (or the pseudogene TRBV3-2) to TRBJ1-3; TRBD1 agrees at 8 bases. The CDR3 has 16 amino acids. Trimming cost V 3 bases and J 1 base; bases outside gene matches: 5. CDR1 LGHDT and CDR2 YNNKEL come from the germline V gene (reference sequence). This CDR3 is CASSHLGQASGNTIYF. The CDR3 DNA reads TGTGCCAGCAGCCATTTGGGACAGGCGTCTGGAAACACCATATATTTT.

Only a few counts were recorded for this clone. The CDR3 DNA sequence: TGTGCCATCAGCACAGGGGTCTCTGGGGCCAACGTCCTGACTTTC. It codes for CAISTGVSGANVLTF. This chain joins TRBV10-3 and TRBJ2-6; TRBD1 aligns across 7 bases. The CDR3 is 15 residues long. V shed 6 bases and J 0 bases; nucleotides not matched to a gene: 2. Germline V lookup: CDR1 ENHRY, CDR2 SYGVKD.

The rearrangement links TRBV28 to TRBJ2-5; no clear D gene. The CDR3 spans 12 residues. The germline CDR1 and CDR2 sequences are MDHEN and SYDVKM. Trimming stripped 6 bases from V and 7 bases from J, with 12 bases between. The CDR3 spells CASRPGFGTQYF. The CDR3 region has the DNA TGTGCCAGCAGACCCGGTTTTGGGACCCAGTACTTC.

The rearrangement links TRBV5-1 to TRBJ1-4; a weak D match, TRBD1 (6 bases). This CDR3 region has 15 residues. The V gene's germline CDR1 is SGHRS and CDR2 YFSETQ. V dropped 3 bases and J dropped 2 bases, with 11 bases sitting between them. This CDR3 is CASSSQGFTNEKLFF. The CDR3 bases are TGCGCCAGCAGCTCCCAGGGGTTTACTAATGAAAAACTGTTTTTT.

The CDR3 nucleotides are TGTGCCAGCAGCTTTCGAATGGGGCTAGAAGAGACCCAGTACTTC. Protein: CASSFRMGLEETQYF. The rearrangement joins TRBV7-9 to TRBJ2-5, with D maybe TRBD1 (5 bases). V was cut by 3 bases and J by 3 bases, with 14 bases left in between. Germline-derived CDR1 and CDR2 are SEHNR and FQNEAQ (reference sequence). This CDR3 spans 15 amino acids.

V and J are TRBV12-3 or TRBV12-4 and TRBJ2-5; D gene ambiguous. With 3 bases removed from V and 1 base from J, the gap between germline ends came to 3 bases. This CDR3 is 12 amino acids long. The CDR3 coding sequence is TGTGCCAGCAGTTTCGGCCAAGAGACCCAGTACTTC. This sequence encodes CASSFGQETQYF.

The chain has TRBV6-2 or TRBV6-3 and TRBJ2-1, with 7 bases aligning to TRBD2. V lost 5 bases and J lost 2; bases outside the gene matches: 0. This CDR3 has 13 amino acids. Germline loops: CDR1 MNHEY, CDR2 SVGEGT. The CDR3 region has the DNA TGTGCCAGCAGTGGACTAGCCTACAATGAGCAGTTCTTC. This encodes CASSGLAYNEQFF.

In this sample, this clone turned up once. The chain employs TRBV30 and TRBJ2-1, with 11 bases lining up with TRBD1. The ends lost 8 bases at V and 4 bases at J; junction bases unmatched: 4. The germline V gene has CDR1 GTSNPN and CDR2 SVGIG (reference sequence). This CDR3 has 13 residues. CDR3 residues: CAGRDRGYNEQFF. The CDR3 coding sequence is TGTGCCGGCCGGGACAGGGGGTACAATGAGCAGTTCTTC.